Shown below are 18 T cell receptor beta chains from a single sample sequenced in a study of control samples from healthy donors and cancer patients. Assay: immunoSEQ multiplex PCR; the TCRdb copy retains only in-frame clones and omits some. The top ten clones hold around 40% of a sample with some 120,000 clones, roughly 90% of them seen once. Sequencing was done on a sample of blood. These receptors were obtained from a man aged 45-65 years in good health.

The chain couples TRBV19 to TRBJ1-1; no definite D call. V shed 6 bases and J shed 5 bases, with 16 bases lying between them. This CDR3 comprises 14 residues. CDR1 is LNHDA, CDR2 SQIVND, per germline (reference sequence). The CDR3 protein is CASRIGGFGTEAFF. The CDR3 bases are TGTGCCAGTAGGATTGGCGGATTTGGGACTGAAGCTTTCTTT.

V gene TRBV27 combines with J gene TRBJ2-2, with 10 bases that match TRBD2. The germline gives CDR1 MNHEY, CDR2 SMNVEV (reference sequence). V gave up 5 bases and J gave up 5 bases; unmatched junction bases: 8. The CDR3 spans 16 residues. The CDR3 reads CASSAQRGGGTGELFF. CDR3 coding DNA: TGTGCCAGCAGTGCCCAGCGGGGGGGCGGGACCGGGGAGCTGTTTTTT.

The chain uses TRBV18 and TRBJ2-7; no clear D. V was clipped by 3 bases and J by 5 bases, with 14 bases between them. Looked up from germline, CDR1 is KGHSH and CDR2 is LQKENI. The CDR3 extends over 14 amino acids. The CDR3 here is CASSPPVLVDEQYF. The CDR3 DNA sequence: TGTGCCAGCTCACCGCCAGTCCTAGTCGACGAGCAGTACTTC.

DNA of the CDR3: TGTGCCAGTAGTATTAAGGCAGGCACTTCTTACGAGCAGTACTTC. Its translation is CASSIKAGTSYEQYF. The chain employs TRBV19 and TRBJ2-7; no clear D gene. Between the trimmed V and J ends, which lost 3 bases and 4 bases, there was a span of 16 bases. The CDR3 loop spans 15 amino acids. Germline assignment: CDR1 LNHDA and CDR2 SQIVND (reference sequence). The whole variable domain, remainder taken from reference TRBV19 and TRBJ2-7, is DGGITQSPKYLFRKEGQNVTLSCEQNLNHDAMYWYRQDPGQGLRLIYYSQIVNDFQKGDIAEGYSVSREKKESFPLTVTSAQKNPTAFYLCASSIKAGTSYEQYFGPGTRLTVT.

The gene calls are TRBV27 and TRBJ1-2; D might be TRBD1 (5 bases). The CDR3 sequence is 15 residues long. Per the germline V gene, CDR1 is MNHEY and CDR2 is SMNVEV (reference sequence). Trimming left V 2 bases short and J 3 bases short, with 13 bases between. CDR3 protein: CASSLRPGQDYGYTF. Here the CDR3 DNA reads TGTGCCAGCAGTTTAAGGCCAGGGCAAGACTATGGCTACACCTTC.

The chain uses TRBV10-3 and TRBJ2-5, with TRBD2 as a possible D gene (5 bases). Germline V gene lookup returns CDR1 ENHRY and CDR2 SYGVKD. The CDR3 contains 17 residues. V lost 0 bases to trimming and J lost 1 base, with 15 bases between them. The DNA of the CDR3 is TGTGCCATCAGTGAGTCGTTCAGCGGCCCGTTCCAAGAGACCCAGTACTTC. Amino acids: CAISESFSGPFQETQYF.

This clone came up a few times. The J gene is TRBJ1-5, the V gene TRBV6-2 or TRBV6-3; D might be TRBD1 (5 bases). V gave up 2 bases and J gave up 2 bases, with 13 bases separating them. Germline V gene sequence: CDR1 MNHEY, CDR2 SVGEGT. There are 16 residues in the CDR3. The CDR3, as DNA: TGTGCCAGCAGTTACGTCGGGGGACGGGGCAATCAGCCCCAGCATTTT. Protein product: CASSYVGGRGNQPQHF.

The chain links TRBV2 to TRBJ2-7; D ambiguous. The CDR3 is 14 residues long. V shed 7 bases and J shed 4 bases, with 17 bases lying between them. Per the germline V gene, CDR1 is SNHLY and CDR2 is FYNNEI. The CDR3 spells CASKQATDWYEQYF. DNA of the CDR3: TGTGCCAGCAAACAAGCGACGGATTGGTACGAGCAGTACTTC.

This clone has a handful of counts. The sample contains more than one DNA sequence encoding this CDR3. The chain is built from TRBV2 and TRBJ2-3; 10 nucleotides align to TRBD2. Germline V CDR1 and CDR2: SNHLY, FYNNEI. Trimming cost V 0 bases and J 2 bases; bases outside gene matches: 2. The CDR3 totals 16 residues. CDR3 nucleotides: TGTGCCAGCAGTGAAGCTAGCGGGGGGTCCACAGATACGCAGTATTTT. This encodes CASSEASGGSTDTQYF.

This clone appeared once. This chain joins TRBV7-2 and TRBJ1-2; no reliable D call. Trimming removed 1 base from V and 2 bases from J, with 5 bases in between. Germline CDR1 and CDR2: SGHTA and FQGNSA. This CDR3 is 13 amino acids long. CDR3 amino acids: CASSLGQNYGYTF. CDR3 nucleotides: TGTGCCAGCAGCTTAGGACAAAACTATGGCTACACCTTC.

This chain connects TRBV6-6 to TRBJ1-5; the D gene is possibly TRBD1 (5 bases). Looked up from germline, CDR1 is MNHNY and CDR2 is SVGAGI (reference sequence). Between the trimmed V and J ends, which lost 0 bases and 6 bases, there was a span of 15 bases. CDR3 length equals 16 residues. The CDR3: CASSYSVWGKGQPQHF. DNA for the CDR3: TGTGCCAGCAGTTACTCGGTATGGGGGAAGGGTCAGCCCCAGCATTTT.

This clone was detected only once. This chain connects TRBV29-1 to TRBJ2-1; TRBD2 matches at 9 bases. The CDR3 consists of 14 residues. CDR1 and CDR2 from the germline V gene are SQVTM and ANQGSEA. Trimming at V came to 4 bases and at J to 4 bases, leaving 5 bases not matched to a gene. The CDR3 bases are TGCAGCGTTGTAACTAGCGGGTTTTACAATGAGCAGTTCTTC. It specifies CSVVTSGFYNEQFF.

The V and J genes are TRBV4-3 and TRBJ2-1; 7 bases agree with TRBD2. Germline CDR1 is LGHNA and CDR2 is YSLEER. This CDR3 spans 16 amino acids. The junction had 4 bases not matched to a gene; V was cut back by 0 bases and J by 2 bases. In nucleotides, the CDR3 is TGCGCCAGCAGCCAAGATCGGGCGGGGGCCTACAATGAGCAGTTCTTC. Translated, it gives CASSQDRAGAYNEQFF.

This chain joins TRBV7-2 and TRBJ1-2; 9 bases agree with TRBD1. Trimming at V came to 5 bases and at J to 8 bases, leaving 12 bases not matched to a gene. Germline V lookup: CDR1 SGHTA, CDR2 FQGNSA. This CDR3 contains 15 residues. In DNA, the CDR3 is TGTGCCAGCAGCCCCTACGGGACAGGGAGGGGCGGCTACACCTTC. Amino acids: CASSPYGTGRGGYTF. Together with reference TRBV7-2 and TRBJ1-2, the CDR3 gives the full variable domain: GAGVSQSPSNKVTEKGKDVELRCDPISGHTALYWYRQSLGQGLEFLIYFQGNSAPDKSGLPSDRFSAERTGGSVSTLTIQRTQQEDSAVYLCASSPYGTGRGGYTFGSGTRLTVV.

This clone was counted between two and nine times. The chain employs TRBV6-5 and TRBJ2-7; 8 bases agree with TRBD1. The CDR3 runs 13 residues. The germline V gene encodes CDR1 MNHEY and CDR2 SVGAGI. The junction had 3 bases not matched to a gene; V was cut back by 6 bases and J by 2 bases. The DNA for the CDR3 is TGTGCCAGCAGAACAGGGGGGCCCTACGAGCAGTACTTC. It translates to CASRTGGPYEQYF.

This chain joins TRBV6-5 and TRBJ2-7, with 10 bases matching TRBD2. V lost 6 bases to trimming and J lost 4 bases; unmatched junction nucleotides: 9. This CDR3 is 15 amino acids long. Per germline, CDR1 MNHEY and CDR2 SVGAGI. CDR3 nucleotides: TGTGCCAGCAGGGAGACACTAGCGGGGAATTACGAGCAGTACTTC. This gives the protein CASRETLAGNYEQYF.

The chain recombines TRBV25-1 with TRBJ1-5; 8 nucleotides agree with TRBD1. J gave up 6 bases and V 5 bases, and 6 bases lay outside the gene matches. CDR1 is MGHDK, CDR2 SYGVNS, per germline. The CDR3 extends over 14 amino acids. CDR3 DNA: TGTGCCAGCAGTCAGGGACAGGCTACTCAGCCCCAGCATTTT. Protein sequence: CASSQGQATQPQHF. The variable domain in full, with the rest retrieved from reference TRBV25-1 and TRBJ1-5, is EADIYQTPRYLVIGTGKKITLECSQTMGHDKMYWYQQDPGMELHLIHYSYGVNSTEKGDLSSESTVSRIRTEHFPLTLESARPSHTSQYLCASSQGQATQPQHFGDGTRLSIL.

The chain joins TRBV6-5 to TRBJ2-7; maybe TRBD2 (7 bases). The germline V gene encodes CDR1 MNHEY and CDR2 SVGAGI. The V end was cut by 5 bases, the J end by 1 base, with 15 bases between. The CDR3 spans 15 residues. CDR3 in amino acids: CASSPWGGRSYEQYF. For the CDR3, the DNA is TGTGCCAGCAGTCCATGGGGGGGCCGTTCCTACGAGCAGTACTTC.